These 28 T cell receptor beta chains were all obtained from the same sample, sequenced in a study of T cell clonotyping in hematopoietic cell transplantation. TCRdb's table, derived via immunoSEQ multiplex PCR, lists solely in-frame clones and lacks some. The profile covers some 3,000 clones, with roughly nine tenths appearing a single time and approximately 9.2% taken by the ten largest. Here the sequenced sample was PBMCs, taken at the time of graft-versus-host disease after allogeneic stem cell transplant. These TCRs come from a male patient in his sixties or seventies who had an allogeneic stem cell transplant from a related donor, so the T cells may come from the graft donor. Some clones in this sample may be carry-over from other donors' samples.

The chain couples TRBV30 to TRBJ2-3; D perhaps matches TRBD1 (5 bases). V lost 1 base, J lost 1 base, and 18 bases lay in between. CDR1 and CDR2 (germline): GTSNPN, SVGIG (reference sequence). The CDR3 sequence is 17 residues long. CDR3 DNA: TGTGCCTGGAGTGGCTTTGGGGCGGCGTGGGGCACAGATACGCAGTATTTT. Protein product: CAWSGFGAAWGTDTQYF.

The chain uses TRBV5-1 and TRBJ2-3; TRBD1 is a possible D gene (6 bases). The V end was cut by 4 bases, the J end by 2 bases, with 8 bases between. CDR3 length: 13 residues. CDR1 and CDR2 (germline): SGHRS, YFSETQ. CDR3 sequence: CASSGDNTDTQYF. The CDR3 DNA follows: TGCGCCAGCAGCGGGGACAACACAGATACGCAGTATTTT.

The chain is built from TRBV9 and TRBJ2-7, with D perhaps given as TRBD1 or TRBD2 (6 bases each). V was pared by 4 bases and J by 2 bases, with 16 bases between. Germline V CDR1 and CDR2: SGDLS, YYNGEE. The CDR3 extends over 15 amino acids. The CDR3 nucleotides read TGTGCCAGCAGCCTTGCCCCGGGGGACACCTACGAGCAGTACTTC. This gives the protein CASSLAPGDTYEQYF.

The chain uses TRBV6-5 and TRBJ1-1, with unresolved D. V was clipped by 2 bases and J by 3 bases, with 10 bases between them. Germline CDR1 MNHEY, CDR2 SVGAGI. This CDR3 spans 14 amino acids. The CDR3 bases are TGTGCCAGCAGTTACGACCGGGAGGACACTGAAGCTTTCTTT. Amino acids: CASSYDREDTEAFF.

This clone was counted a single time. V is TRBV28 and J is TRBJ2-1; D is possibly TRBD1 or TRBD2 (6 bases each). Germline CDR1 MDHEN, CDR2 SYDVKM. The CDR3 loop spans 11 amino acids. Trimming took 7 bases from V and 8 from J, leaving 9 bases between them. For the CDR3, the DNA is TGTGCCAGCAACAGGGAGGATGAGCAGTTCTTC. Translating gives CASNREDEQFF.

This chain joins TRBV7-8 and TRBJ1-2, with D unclear. Germline lookup yields CDR1 SGHVS and CDR2 FQNEAQ. The CDR3 has 14 residues. The germline V and J ends were trimmed by 5 bases and 6 bases, with 16 bases remaining between them. CDR3 protein: CASSPRSSWDGYTF. DNA for the CDR3: TGTGCCAGCAGCCCCAGGAGTTCGTGGGATGGCTACACCTTC.

This clone is large within its sample. The V and J genes are TRBV7-8 and TRBJ2-7; TRBD1 might be the D (5 bases). Trimming removed 2 bases at V and 7 bases at J, with 6 bases between. Germline V gene sequence: CDR1 SGHVS, CDR2 FQNEAQ. The CDR3 consists of 11 residues. For the CDR3, the DNA is TGTGCCAGCAGCTTAAAGGGGGAGCAGTACTTC. Protein sequence: CASSLKGEQYF.

The chain links TRBV30 to TRBJ2-5, with 9 bases that match TRBD2. The J segment lost 3 bases and the V segment lost 0 bases, leaving 5 bases of the junction unmatched. CDR3 length: 15 residues. In germline, CDR1 is GTSNPN, CDR2 SVGIG (reference sequence). CDR3 coding DNA: TGTGCCTGGAGTGTTGGGGCTAGCGGGAAAGAGACCCAGTACTTC. This encodes CAWSVGASGKETQYF.

This sequence joins TRBV7-7 and TRBJ2-2; D not resolved. Germline CDR1 reads SSHAT; CDR2 reads FNYEAQ (reference sequence). CDR3 length: 14 amino acids. Between the trimmed V and J ends, which lost 5 bases and 6 bases, there was a span of 13 bases. CDR3: CASSPHVGAGELFF. The CDR3 coding sequence is TGTGCCAGCAGCCCCCACGTGGGCGCCGGGGAGCTGTTTTTT.

The chain uses TRBV4-2 and TRBJ2-3, with a tentative D call TRBD1 (6 bases). V was clipped by 2 bases and J by 1 base, with 16 bases between them. The V gene's germline CDR1 is LGHNA and CDR2 YNFKEQ. This CDR3 is 17 amino acids long. The CDR3 DNA sequence: TGTGCCAGCAGCCAACCCTCCCCGGGACACGGCACAGATACGCAGTATTTT. Encoded protein: CASSQPSPGHGTDTQYF.

The genes are TRBV5-1 and TRBJ1-2; 10 positions match TRBD1. Germline V lookup: CDR1 SGHRS, CDR2 YFSETQ. There are 15 residues in the CDR3. J gave up 6 bases and V 0 bases, and 5 bases lay outside the gene matches. The DNA of the CDR3 is TGCGCCAGCAGCTTGGGGACAGGGGGTCTAGATGGCTACACCTTC. Translated: CASSLGTGGLDGYTF.

The V call is TRBV7-7, the J call TRBJ2-5, with TRBD2 matching over 8 bases. V was pared by 4 bases and J by 7 bases, with 11 bases of the junction left unmatched. The CDR3 sequence is 15 residues long. Germline values: CDR1 SSHAT, CDR2 FNYEAQ (reference sequence). The CDR3 bases are TGTGCCAGCAGCTCGGGACTAGTTGAATCTGGGACCCAGTACTTC. Residues: CASSSGLVESGTQYF.

The chain links TRBV4-3 to TRBJ1-2; 9 bases are a match to TRBD1. CDR3 size: 16 residues. After removal of 1 base from V and 2 bases from J, the junction contained 5 bases not matched to a gene. Germline loops: CDR1 LGHNA, CDR2 YSLEER. The DNA of the CDR3 is TGCGCCAGCAGCCAAGGGGGAGGACAGGGGAACTATGGCTACACCTTC. Its translation: CASSQGGGQGNYGYTF.

V usage is TRBV6-6 and J usage is TRBJ2-7, with TRBD1 matching 9 bases. The CDR3 contains 14 residues. The germline V gene has CDR1 MNHNY and CDR2 SVGAGI (reference sequence). V lost 4 bases and J lost 4; bases outside the gene matches: 5. CDR3 coding DNA: TGTGCCAGCAGTTGGGACAGGGTTGGATACGAGCAGTACTTC. Its protein is CASSWDRVGYEQYF.

The chain joins TRBV2 to TRBJ1-1; D uncertain. The germline V gene has CDR1 SNHLY and CDR2 FYNNEI. V was shortened by 6 bases and J by 2 bases, with 10 bases between the two germline ends. CDR3 length: 13 amino acids. The CDR3 sequence is CASRERGNTEAFF. For the CDR3, the DNA is TGTGCCAGCAGGGAACGCGGAAACACTGAAGCTTTCTTT.

The chain joins TRBV19 to TRBJ2-1, with D hard to call. The CDR3 runs 14 residues. Germline assignment: CDR1 LNHDA and CDR2 SQIVND (reference sequence). The V gene lost 5 bases and the J gene lost 2 bases, with 10 bases spanning the gap. The CDR3 loop reads CASSGDRAYNEQFF. The CDR3 DNA is TGTGCCAGTAGTGGTGACCGAGCCTACAATGAGCAGTTCTTC.

The genes are TRBV28 and TRBJ1-4, with 8 bases aligning to TRBD1. The germline gives CDR1 MDHEN, CDR2 SYDVKM. This CDR3 spans 13 amino acids. V dropped 6 bases and J dropped 7; count of bases not matched to a gene: 4. CDR3 residues: CASSPGTGEKLFF. The CDR3 DNA reads TGTGCCAGCAGCCCCGGGACAGGTGAAAAACTGTTTTTT.

The CDR3 region is CASSIITGAFTDTQYF. CDR3 bases: TGTGCCAGCAGTATCATCACAGGGGCTTTTACAGATACGCAGTATTTT. V usage is TRBV27 and J usage is TRBJ2-3; 7 bases fit TRBD1. The CDR3 spans 16 residues. Germline V gene data show CDR1 as MNHEY and CDR2 as SMNVEV (reference sequence). Losses at the gene ends were 5 bases for V and 3 bases for J; bases not matched to a gene: 11.

This chain uses TRBV13 with TRBJ2-7; 8 bases line up with TRBD2. The CDR3 spans 16 residues. Per germline, CDR1 PRHDT and CDR2 FYEKMQ (reference sequence). The junction had 10 bases not matched to a gene; V was cut back by 3 bases and J by 3 bases. CDR3 residues: CASSLGEHRGGYEQYF. The CDR3 nucleotides read TGTGCCAGCAGCTTGGGCGAACACCGGGGGGGCTACGAGCAGTACTTC. Full variable domain (outside the CDR3, taken from reference TRBV13 and TRBJ2-7): AAGVIQSPRHLIKEKRETATLKCYPIPRHDTVYWYQQGPGQDPQFLISFYEKMQSDKGSIPDRFSAQQFSDYHSELNMSSLELGDSALYFCASSLGEHRGGYEQYFGPGTRLTVT.

This clone was recorded only once. The gene calls are TRBV30 and TRBJ2-3, with D possibly matching TRBD2 (6 bases). The germline CDR1 and CDR2 sequences are GTSNPN and SVGIG (reference sequence). Trimming cost V 0 bases and J 2 bases, with 15 bases left between them. The CDR3 has 16 amino acids. This CDR3 is CAWSVGGAGITDTQYF. CDR3 coding DNA: TGTGCCTGGAGTGTAGGTGGAGCGGGCATCACAGATACGCAGTATTTT.

The rearrangement joins TRBV28 to TRBJ1-3; D is ambiguous. Trimming left V 4 bases short and J 5 bases short, with 6 bases between. From germline, CDR1 is MDHEN and CDR2 SYDVKM. The CDR3 runs 12 residues. The CDR3 sequence: CASSSGRNTIYF. The CDR3, as DNA: TGTGCCAGCAGTTCCGGGAGAAACACCATATATTTT.

The genes are TRBV6-5 and TRBJ2-7, with 10 nucleotides matching TRBD1. The CDR3 covers 16 residues. The J segment lost 2 bases and the V segment lost 0 bases, leaving 4 bases of the junction unmatched. Germline V gene data show CDR1 as MNHEY and CDR2 as SVGAGI. The CDR3 sequence is CASSYSGGTGAYEQYF. The CDR3 coding sequence is TGTGCCAGCAGTTACTCGGGGGGGACAGGGGCCTACGAGCAGTACTTC.

The chain has TRBV5-6 and TRBJ1-2; D unclear. The V gene lost 0 bases and the J gene lost 6 bases, with 3 bases spanning the gap. The CDR3 is made up of 11 amino acids. Germline CDR1 and CDR2: SGHDT and YYEEEE. In DNA, the CDR3 is TGTGCCAGCAGCTTGGGGAATGGCTACACCTTC. Translating gives CASSLGNGYTF.

This clone was seen a single time. This chain uses TRBV28 with TRBJ2-2; 8 nucleotides match TRBD1. J was trimmed by 7 bases and V by 6 bases; bases with no gene match: 7. Germline loops: CDR1 MDHEN, CDR2 SYDVKM. CDR3 length: 14 amino acids. The DNA of the CDR3 is TGTGCCAGCAGGCTCTCAGGGGGCGGCGGGGAGCTGTTTTTT. This translates into CASRLSGGGGELFF.

The chain couples TRBV6-5 to TRBJ1-5; D unresolved. The V end was cut by 6 bases, the J end by 3 bases, with 9 bases between. The CDR3 is 13 amino acids. From germline, CDR1 is MNHEY and CDR2 SVGAGI. The CDR3 DNA sequence: TGTGCCAGCAGAAGCGGGGTCAATCAGCCCCAGCATTTT. The encoded protein is CASRSGVNQPQHF.

The J gene is TRBJ2-1, the V gene TRBV28; 10 nucleotides agree with TRBD1. CDR3 size: 15 residues. Germline values: CDR1 MDHEN, CDR2 SYDVKM. With 4 bases clipped from V and 7 bases from J, the junction kept 7 bases outside the gene matches. The CDR3 loop is CASSSSTDRGNEQFF. CDR3 nucleotides: TGTGCCAGCAGTTCCTCCACGGACAGGGGGAATGAGCAGTTCTTC.

V usage is TRBV5-4 and J usage is TRBJ2-5; 12 positions agree with TRBD1. The CDR3 totals 15 residues. Losses at the gene ends were 3 bases for V and 4 bases for J; bases not matched to a gene: 4. Germline V gives CDR1 SGHNT, CDR2 YYREEE (reference sequence). The DNA for the CDR3 is TGTGCCAGCAGCTGGGACAGGGGGCGGATAGAGACCCAGTACTTC. Its translation: CASSWDRGRIETQYF.

V gene TRBV7-9 combines with J gene TRBJ2-6; D uncertain. Germline-derived CDR1 and CDR2 are SEHNR and FQNEAQ (reference sequence). V gave up 7 bases and J gave up 0 bases, with 16 bases separating them. The CDR3 is made up of 17 amino acids. The chain's CDR3 is CASTPPGAPSGANVLTF. The CDR3, as DNA: TGTGCCAGCACCCCGCCCGGCGCCCCCTCTGGGGCCAACGTCCTGACTTTC.